The sequence of this T cell receptor (beta chain) was determined in a study of blood T cell repertoires in COVID-19. In the study overall: Samples taken during acute and convalescent COVID-19 were collected in the United States, Italy and Spain.

Looked up from germline, CDR1 is LGHNA and CDR2 is YSLEER. The CDR3 spans 15 residues. Trimming left V 0 bases short and J 2 bases short, with 8 bases between. Measured with immunoSEQ multiplex PCR; TCRdb has only the in-frame clones, and not every one. The sample gives some 110,000 clones, 81% of which show up once; approximately 40% is in the top ten. The source is a man older than 75 with acute or convalescent COVID-19. The sample comprised peripheral blood. The chain uses TRBV4-3 and TRBJ2-1, with D possibly being TRBD2 (5 bases). CDR3 protein: CASSQDRLPYNEQFF. CDR3 sequence (DNA): TGCGCCAGCAGCCAAGATCGACTACCCTACAATGAGCAGTTCTTC.